These 24 T cell receptor beta chains share one sample of origin, sequenced in a study of shared clonotypes between healthy human individuals. CD45RO-negative CD8 cells positively selected for CCR7 made up the naive population, which excluded terminally differentiated effector memory CD45RA+ cells. The table came from immunoSEQ multiplex PCR; TCRdb's copy has only in-frame clones and leaves some out. The table has around 2,000,000 clones, about 95% seen once. Sequenced input: naive CD8+ T cells sorted from blood. These receptors were taken from a man between 18 and 35 years old in good health.

The genes are TRBV28 and TRBJ1-4, with TRBD1 matching 8 bases. The germline gives CDR1 MDHEN, CDR2 SYDVKM. The ends lost 2 bases at V and 7 bases at J; junction bases unmatched: 3. The CDR3 extends over 14 amino acids. CDR3 in amino acids: CASSLQGAFEKLFF. The CDR3 region has the DNA TGTGCCAGCAGTTTACAGGGGGCATTTGAAAAACTGTTTTTT. Full variable domain (missing parts from reference TRBV28 and TRBJ1-4): DVKVTQSSRYLVKRTGEKVFLECVQDMDHENMFWYRQDPGLGLRLIYFSYDVKMKEKGDIPEGYSVSREKKERFSLILESASTNQTSMYLCASSLQGAFEKLFFGSGTQLSVL.

This clone was recorded only once. The V gene is TRBV2, the J gene TRBJ2-7, with TRBD1 as a possible D gene (5 bases). V shed 5 bases and J shed 0 bases, with 14 bases lying between them. The length of the CDR3 is 15 residues. Germline V gives CDR1 SNHLY, CDR2 FYNNEI. The CDR3 nucleotides are TGTGCCAGCAGTTTAGGACACGCGAACTCCTACGAGCAGTACTTC. This translates into CASSLGHANSYEQYF.

This clone appeared a single time. The chain combines TRBV5-4 with TRBJ2-7, with TRBD1 as a possible D gene (8 bases). CDR1 is SGHNT and CDR2 is YYREEE in the germline V gene (reference sequence). Between the trimmed V and J ends, which lost 0 bases and 6 bases, there was a span of 10 bases. CDR3 length: 13 residues. For the CDR3, the DNA is TGTGCCAGCAGCTTGGACAGGGGGGGCGAGCAGTACTTC. Amino acid sequence: CASSLDRGGEQYF.

This clone is a singleton in its sample. This sequence joins TRBV6-1 and TRBJ2-1; 10 nucleotides agree with TRBD1. CDR1 is MNHNS, CDR2 SASEGT, per germline. J lost 9 bases, V lost 6 bases, and 8 bases had no gene match. The CDR3 length is 14 residues. The CDR3 DNA reads TGTGCCAGCAGGTTGGGACAGGGGTGGGTTGAGCAGTTCTTC. Protein sequence: CASRLGQGWVEQFF.

The V and J genes are TRBV5-1 and TRBJ2-1; D is unresolved. The CDR3 covers 11 residues. From germline, CDR1 is SGHRS and CDR2 YFSETQ. The V and J ends lost 2 bases and 15 bases respectively, with 12 bases between them. This chain's CDR3 is CASSFPTLAFF. The CDR3 DNA is TGCGCCAGCAGCTTTCCCACCCTCGCGTTCTTC.

The chain couples TRBV27 to TRBJ2-3; 8 bases fit TRBD2. The V segment lost 6 bases and the J segment 5 bases; nucleotides outside the gene matches: 10. Germline V CDR1 and CDR2: MNHEY, SMNVEV (reference sequence). The CDR3 spans 15 residues. The CDR3 loop is CASSLAGYMGDTQYF. CDR3 DNA: TGTGCCAGCAGCCTAGCGGGTTACATGGGAGATACGCAGTATTTT.

This rearrangement joins TRBV28 to TRBJ2-7; 9 nucleotides agree with TRBD1. Unmatched junction bases numbered 5, after V lost 7 bases and J lost 4 bases. The germline CDR1 and CDR2 sequences are MDHEN and SYDVKM. This CDR3 is built from 13 residues. The CDR3 DNA reads TGTGCCAGCAACTGGGACAGGGAGTACGAGCAGTACTTC. This gives the protein CASNWDREYEQYF. Based on the CDR3 plus reference TRBV28 and TRBJ2-7, the full variable domain is DVKVTQSSRYLVKRTGEKVFLECVQDMDHENMFWYRQDPGLGLRLIYFSYDVKMKEKGDIPEGYSVSREKKERFSLILESASTNQTSMYLCASNWDREYEQYFGPGTRLTVT.

This clone turned up a few times. The chain is built from TRBV5-6 and TRBJ2-2; no clear D. The germline V gene has CDR1 SGHDT and CDR2 YYEEEE. The CDR3 extends over 11 amino acids. V was shortened by 4 bases and J by 7 bases, with 5 bases between the two germline ends. The CDR3 nucleotides are TGTGCCAGCAGCCGACTCGGGGAGCTGTTTTTT. The encoded protein is CASSRLGELFF.

V gene TRBV27 combines with J gene TRBJ2-7; D may be TRBD1 or TRBD2 (6 bases each). There are 16 residues in the CDR3. Germline loops: CDR1 MNHEY, CDR2 SMNVEV (reference sequence). Deletions cut 6 bases from V and 5 bases from J, with 23 bases between. CDR3 residues: CASSFARGLLKDEQYF. The CDR3 DNA reads as TGTGCCAGCAGCTTTGCCAGGGGACTCCTTAAAGACGAGCAGTACTTC.

V usage is TRBV5-7 and J usage is TRBJ1-5; 10 nucleotides agree with TRBD1. TRBV5-7 is an open reading frame whose function is uncertain. The CDR3 has 16 residues. The junction had 7 bases not matched to a gene; V was cut back by 4 bases and J by 3 bases. In DNA form, the CDR3 reads TGTGCCAGCAGCCTAAGGGGACAGGGGATCAATCAGCCCCAGCATTTT. It yields the protein CASSLRGQGINQPQHF.

The chain recombines TRBV10-1 with TRBJ2-5, with D possibly called TRBD1 or TRBD2 (5 bases each). Germline-derived CDR1 and CDR2 are WNHNN and SYGVQD (reference sequence). Trimming shortened V by 2 bases and J by 5 bases, and 12 bases separated the two germline ends. The CDR3 is 14 residues long. CDR3 sequence: CASSELGEGETQYF. CDR3 coding DNA: TGCGCCAGCAGTGAGCTAGGAGAGGGGGAGACCCAGTACTTC.

CDR3 in DNA: TGTGCCAGCAGCTACGGGCCGTTAGAGCAGTTCTTC. This gives the protein CASSYGPLEQFF. This sequence joins TRBV5-6 and TRBJ2-1; D is ambiguous. The CDR3 totals 12 residues. CDR1 is SGHDT, CDR2 YYEEEE, per germline. V lost 3 bases to trimming and J lost 10 bases, with 11 bases between them.

This CDR3 is CASSDGRGVFHTQYF. CDR3 nucleotides: TGTGCCAGCAGTGATGGGCGGGGGGTCTTCCATACGCAGTATTTT. The rearrangement uses TRBV25-1 and TRBJ2-3; 8 nucleotides line up with TRBD2. The CDR3 totals 15 residues. V lost 3 bases and J lost 7; bases outside the gene matches: 9. Germline-derived CDR1 and CDR2 are MGHDK and SYGVNS. The complete variable domain, with remaining parts taken from reference TRBV25-1 and TRBJ2-3, reads EADIYQTPRYLVIGTGKKITLECSQTMGHDKMYWYQQDPGMELHLIHYSYGVNSTEKGDLSSESTVSRIRTEHFPLTLESARPSHTSQYLCASSDGRGVFHTQYFGPGTRLTVL.

The rearrangement uses TRBV7-2 and TRBJ2-7; 8 bases align to TRBD2. V trimming: 2 bases; J trimming: 2 bases; junction bases outside the gene matches: 5. The CDR3 length is 15 residues. Germline CDR1 and CDR2: SGHTA and FQGNSA. The CDR3 spells CASSLLRGATYEQYF. The CDR3 coding sequence is TGTGCCAGCAGCTTATTGCGGGGGGCGACCTACGAGCAGTACTTC.

This sequence joins TRBV6-1 and TRBJ2-7; the D is unclear. Trimming shortened V by 5 bases and J by 6 bases, and 8 bases separated the two germline ends. Per the germline V gene, CDR1 is MNHNS and CDR2 is SASEGT. The CDR3 length is 11 residues. The CDR3 spells CASSPIGEQYF. The CDR3 DNA reads as TGTGCCAGCAGTCCCATTGGCGAGCAGTACTTC.

The V and J genes are TRBV9 and TRBJ1-6; 8 nucleotides match TRBD1. V lost 7 bases, J lost 5 bases, and 2 bases stayed unmatched. Germline CDR1 is SGDLS and CDR2 is YYNGEE. CDR3 size: 13 residues. The CDR3 bases are TGTGCCAGCGGGACAGGTGATAATTCACCCCTCCACTTT. It is translated as CASGTGDNSPLHF.

The J gene is TRBJ1-1, the V gene TRBV11-2; perhaps TRBD1 as D (6 bases). This CDR3 is built from 16 residues. Deletions cut 0 bases from V and 0 bases from J, with 11 bases between. The germline V gene has CDR1 SGHAT and CDR2 FQNNGV. DNA for the CDR3: TGTGCCAGCAGCTTAGATAGAAGACAGGTGAACACTGAAGCTTTCTTT. Protein product: CASSLDRRQVNTEAFF.

V is TRBV28 and J is TRBJ2-5, with D unresolved. The CDR3 has 14 residues. V was pared by 5 bases and J by 5 bases, with 15 bases between. CDR1 and CDR2 from the germline V gene are MDHEN and SYDVKM. The CDR3 coding sequence is TGTGCCAGCAGTCCTATAGACCGTAGGGAGACCCAGTACTTC. Encoded protein: CASSPIDRRETQYF.

V gene TRBV6-6 combines with J gene TRBJ2-3, with D maybe TRBD1 (6 bases). This CDR3 region has 14 residues. The germline V gene encodes CDR1 MNHNY and CDR2 SVGAGI (reference sequence). Trimming removed 0 bases from V and 14 bases from J, with 18 bases in between. CDR3 sequence reads: CASSYSYPDQGLYF. The CDR3, as DNA: TGTGCCAGCAGTTACTCGTACCCGGATCAGGGGTTGTATTTT.

The chain links TRBV7-9 to TRBJ2-3; D is unclear. V was cut by 6 bases and J by 4 bases, with 8 bases left in between. Germline-derived CDR1 and CDR2 are SEHNR and FQNEAQ (reference sequence). The CDR3 is 12 amino acids. Here the CDR3 reads CASSYSPDTQYF. The CDR3 DNA is TGTGCCAGCAGTTACTCGCCAGATACGCAGTATTTT.

This rearrangement joins TRBV7-2 to TRBJ2-3; 7 positions agree with TRBD2. Trimming took 4 bases from V and 1 from J; bases not matched to a gene: 17. Germline V gene lookup returns CDR1 SGHTA and CDR2 FQGNSA. The CDR3 covers 19 residues. This chain's CDR3 is CASSSTPQTLAVRTDTQYF. The CDR3 DNA reads TGTGCCAGCAGCTCTACCCCCCAGACCCTAGCGGTTCGCACAGATACGCAGTATTTT.

V and J are TRBV7-9 and TRBJ2-5, with 12 bases identical to TRBD2. V was pared by 4 bases and J by 3 bases, with 12 bases of the junction left unmatched. CDR1 is SEHNR and CDR2 is FQNEAQ in the germline V gene (reference sequence). The CDR3 extends over 18 amino acids. The CDR3 nucleotides are TGTGCCAGCAGCTCCCTAGCGGGAGGGCCCTCGGGGGAAGAGACCCAGTACTTC. This codes for CASSSLAGGPSGEETQYF.

The chain joins TRBV10-2 to TRBJ2-7; D is possibly TRBD1 (5 bases). This CDR3 region has 13 residues. Trimming pared 2 bases from V and 4 bases from J, leaving 9 bases between. Looked up from germline, CDR1 is WSHSY and CDR2 is SAAADI. The CDR3 sequence: CASSEGHRYEQYF. CDR3 sequence (DNA): TGCGCCAGCAGTGAGGGACACAGATACGAGCAGTACTTC.

This clone was picked up one time. The chain joins TRBV28 to TRBJ2-5; D is unclear. This CDR3 has 13 amino acids. The ends were cut back, 5 bases at V and 4 bases at J, with 11 bases in the middle. CDR1 and CDR2 (germline): MDHEN, SYDVKM. CDR3 residues: CASSPLNPETQYF. CDR3 nucleotides: TGTGCCAGCAGTCCACTTAACCCAGAGACCCAGTACTTC.